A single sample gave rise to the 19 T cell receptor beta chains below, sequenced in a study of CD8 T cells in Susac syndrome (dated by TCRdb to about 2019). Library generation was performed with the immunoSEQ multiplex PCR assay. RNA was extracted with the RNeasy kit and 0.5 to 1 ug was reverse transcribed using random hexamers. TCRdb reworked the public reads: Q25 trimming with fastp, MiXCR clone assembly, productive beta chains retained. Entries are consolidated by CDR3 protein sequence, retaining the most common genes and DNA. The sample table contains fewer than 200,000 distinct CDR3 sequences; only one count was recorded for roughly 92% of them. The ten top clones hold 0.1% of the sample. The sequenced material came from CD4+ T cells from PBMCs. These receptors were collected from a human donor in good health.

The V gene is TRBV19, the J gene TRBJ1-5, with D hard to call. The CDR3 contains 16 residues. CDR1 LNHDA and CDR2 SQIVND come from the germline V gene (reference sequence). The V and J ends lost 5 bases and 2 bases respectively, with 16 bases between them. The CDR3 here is CASSSNAGLGNQPQHF. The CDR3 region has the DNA TGTGCCAGTAGTTCGAACGCGGGGTTAGGCAATCAGCCCCAGCATTTT.

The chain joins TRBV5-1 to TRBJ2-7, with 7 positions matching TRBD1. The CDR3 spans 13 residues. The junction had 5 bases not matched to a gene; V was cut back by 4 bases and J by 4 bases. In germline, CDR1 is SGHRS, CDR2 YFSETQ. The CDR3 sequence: CASSQTGEYEQYV. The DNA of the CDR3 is TGCGCCAGCAGCCAAACAGGGGAATACGAGCAGTACGTC.

CDR3 in amino acids: CASSSNRGIKAFF. For the CDR3, the DNA is TGTGCCAGCAGCTCTAATAGGGGAATTAAGGCTTTCTTT. The V and J genes are TRBV11-2 and TRBJ1-1, with D possibly matching TRBD1 (5 bases). Trimming took 4 bases from V and 11 from J, leaving 17 bases between them. Germline CDR1 is SGHAT and CDR2 is FQNNGV. The CDR3 totals 13 residues.

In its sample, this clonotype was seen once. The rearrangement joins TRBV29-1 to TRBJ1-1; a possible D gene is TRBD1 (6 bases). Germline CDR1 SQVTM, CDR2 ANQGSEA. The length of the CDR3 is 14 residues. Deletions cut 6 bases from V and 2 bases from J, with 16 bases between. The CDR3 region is CSVSASGANTEAFF. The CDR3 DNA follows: TGCAGCGTGTCGGCCTCAGGGGCCAACACTGAAGCTTTCTTT.

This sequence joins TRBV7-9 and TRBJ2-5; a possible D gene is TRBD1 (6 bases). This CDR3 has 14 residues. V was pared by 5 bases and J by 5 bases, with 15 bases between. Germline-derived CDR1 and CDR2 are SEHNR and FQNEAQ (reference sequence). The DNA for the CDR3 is TGTGCCAGCAGCAGTGGGGGCCTTAAGGAGACCCAGTACTTC. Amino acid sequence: CASSSGGLKETQYF.

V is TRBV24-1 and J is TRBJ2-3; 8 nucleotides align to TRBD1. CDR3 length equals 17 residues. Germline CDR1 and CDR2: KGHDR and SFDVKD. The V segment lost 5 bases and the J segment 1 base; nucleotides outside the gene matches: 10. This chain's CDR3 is CATSGEEDRVGTDTQYF. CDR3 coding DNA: TGTGCCACCAGTGGGGAAGAGGACAGGGTGGGCACAGATACGCAGTATTTT.

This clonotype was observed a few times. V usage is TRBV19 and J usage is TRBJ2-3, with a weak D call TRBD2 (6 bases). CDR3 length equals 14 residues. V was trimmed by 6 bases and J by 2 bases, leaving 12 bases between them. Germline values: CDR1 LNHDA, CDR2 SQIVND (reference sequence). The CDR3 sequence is CASRRGLYTDTQYF. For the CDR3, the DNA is TGTGCCAGTAGACGGGGACTTTACACAGATACGCAGTATTTT.

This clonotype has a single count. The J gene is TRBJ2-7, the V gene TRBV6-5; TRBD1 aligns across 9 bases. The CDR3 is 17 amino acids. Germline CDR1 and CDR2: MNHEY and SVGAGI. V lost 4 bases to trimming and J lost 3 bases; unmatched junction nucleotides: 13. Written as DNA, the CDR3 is TGTGCCAGCAGTTCCCGGGTTATGACAGGGGGATTCTACGAGCAGTACTTC. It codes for CASSSRVMTGGFYEQYF.

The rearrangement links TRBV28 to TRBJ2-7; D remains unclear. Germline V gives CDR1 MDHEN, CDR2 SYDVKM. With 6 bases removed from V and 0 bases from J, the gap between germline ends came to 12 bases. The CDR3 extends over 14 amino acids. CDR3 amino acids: CASSPTASSYEQYF. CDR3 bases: TGTGCCAGCAGCCCGACCGCGAGCTCCTACGAGCAGTACTTC.

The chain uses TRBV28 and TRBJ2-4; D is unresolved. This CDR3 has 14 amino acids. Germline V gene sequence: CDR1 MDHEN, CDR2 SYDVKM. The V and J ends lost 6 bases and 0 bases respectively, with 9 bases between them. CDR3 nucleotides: TGTGCCAGCAGCCCGGCGCTAGCCAAAAACATTCAGTACTTC. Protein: CASSPALAKNIQYF.

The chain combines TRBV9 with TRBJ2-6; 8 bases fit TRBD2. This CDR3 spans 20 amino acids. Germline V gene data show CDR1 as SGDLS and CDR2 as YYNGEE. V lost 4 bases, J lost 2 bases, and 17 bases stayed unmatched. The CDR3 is CASSSPTHIGGATGANVLTF. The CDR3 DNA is TGTGCCAGCAGCTCCCCGACGCATATCGGGGGGGCCACTGGGGCCAACGTCCTGACTTTC.

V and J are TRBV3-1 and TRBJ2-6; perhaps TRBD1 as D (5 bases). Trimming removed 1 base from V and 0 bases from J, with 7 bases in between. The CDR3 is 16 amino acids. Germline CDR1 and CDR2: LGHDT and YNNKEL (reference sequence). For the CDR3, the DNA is TGTGCCAGCAGCCAAGCAGGGAACTCTGGGGCCAACGTCCTGACTTTC. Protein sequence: CASSQAGNSGANVLTF.

The CDR3 loop is CASSRTGATNTEAFF. The CDR3 DNA reads as TGTGCCAGCAGCAGGACAGGGGCGACGAACACTGAAGCTTTCTTT. The rearrangement joins TRBV28 to TRBJ1-1; 9 nucleotides match TRBD1. V was clipped by 6 bases and J by 1 base; unmatched bases: 6. The CDR3 is 15 amino acids. Germline V gives CDR1 MDHEN, CDR2 SYDVKM.

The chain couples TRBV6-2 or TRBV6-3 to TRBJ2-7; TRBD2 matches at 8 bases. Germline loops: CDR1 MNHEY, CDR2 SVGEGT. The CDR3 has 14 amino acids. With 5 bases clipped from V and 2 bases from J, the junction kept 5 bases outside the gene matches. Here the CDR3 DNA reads TGTGCCAGCAGTAAGAGCGGGGGTACCTACGAGCAGTACGTC. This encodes CASSKSGGTYEQYV.

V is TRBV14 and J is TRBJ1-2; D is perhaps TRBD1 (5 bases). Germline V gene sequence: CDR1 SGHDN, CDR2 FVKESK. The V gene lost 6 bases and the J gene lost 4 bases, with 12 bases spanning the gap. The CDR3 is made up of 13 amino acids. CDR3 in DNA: TGTGCCAGCAGGGCGCAGGGAGGCTATGGCTACACCTTC. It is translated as CASRAQGGYGYTF.

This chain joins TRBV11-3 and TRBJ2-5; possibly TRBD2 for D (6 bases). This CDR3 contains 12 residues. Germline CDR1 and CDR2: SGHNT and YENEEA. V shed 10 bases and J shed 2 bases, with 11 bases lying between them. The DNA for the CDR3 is TGTGCCACAGGAGGGAGACAAGAGACCCAGTACTTC. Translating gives CATGGRQETQYF.

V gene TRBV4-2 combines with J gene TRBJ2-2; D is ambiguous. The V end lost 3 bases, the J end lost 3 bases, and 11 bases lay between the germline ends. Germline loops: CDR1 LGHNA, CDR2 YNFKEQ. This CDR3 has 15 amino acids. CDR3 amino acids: CASSQGNSYTGELFF. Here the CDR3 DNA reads TGTGCCAGCAGCCAGGGGAACAGCTACACCGGGGAGCTGTTTTTT.

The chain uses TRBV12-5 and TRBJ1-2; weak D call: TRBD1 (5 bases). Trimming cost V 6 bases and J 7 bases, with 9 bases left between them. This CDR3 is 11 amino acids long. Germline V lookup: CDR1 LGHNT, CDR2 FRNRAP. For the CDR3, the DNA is TGTGCTAGTGGAGGGGCCTCTGGCTACACCTTC. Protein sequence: CASGGASGYTF. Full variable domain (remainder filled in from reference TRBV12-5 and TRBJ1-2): DARVTQTPRHKVTEMGQEVTMRCQPILGHNTVFWYRQTMMQGLELLAYFRNRAPLDDSGMPKDRFSAEMPDATLATLKIQPSEPRDSAVYFCASGGASGYTFGSGTRLTVV.

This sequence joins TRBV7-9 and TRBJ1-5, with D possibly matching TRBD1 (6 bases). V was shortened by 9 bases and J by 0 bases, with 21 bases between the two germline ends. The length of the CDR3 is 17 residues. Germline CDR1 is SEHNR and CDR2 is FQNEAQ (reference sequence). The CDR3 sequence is CARGSARTENSNQPQHF. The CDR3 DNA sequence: TGTGCCAGAGGATCCGCCAGGACAGAGAATAGCAATCAGCCCCAGCATTTT.